These 29 T cell receptor beta chains share one sample of origin, sequenced in a study of CD8 T cells in ankylosing spondylitis. TCRdb independently ran MiXCR on the 5' RACE reads; one entry per CDR3 protein. Here the sample spans roughly 120,000 distinct CDR3 sequences, approximately 6.8% being singletons. Sequenced sample: blood, either unsorted or a sorted T cell fraction (not recorded which). The receptors stem from a male donor with ankylosing spondylitis or in good health (not recorded which).

There are a few counts of this clonotype. The rearrangement joins TRBV7-2 to TRBJ2-7, with D tentatively TRBD1 (5 bases). In germline, CDR1 is SGHTA, CDR2 FQGNSA. V was trimmed by 1 base and J by 6 bases, leaving 19 bases between them. The CDR3 has 16 residues. The CDR3 DNA sequence: TGTGCCAGCAGCTTAGTAGGGGCTGTGGATTGGGGCGAGCAGTACTTC. Translated, it gives CASSLVGAVDWGEQYF.

This clonotype was observed many times. The chain employs TRBV7-3 and TRBJ2-1; D is uncertain. In germline, CDR1 is SGHTA, CDR2 FQGTGA. CDR3 length: 13 residues. V shed 0 bases and J shed 6 bases, with 6 bases lying between them. For the CDR3, the DNA is TGTGCCAGCAGCTTAACGGTCGTCAATGAGCAGTTCTTC. It is translated as CASSLTVVNEQFF.

This clonotype was counted many times. The CDR3 nucleotides are TGCGCCAGCAGCTTGGCCGAGGGGGCCTATGGCTACACCTTC. Protein: CASSLAEGAYGYTF. V usage is TRBV5-1 and J usage is TRBJ1-2, with 7 bases identical to TRBD1. The trim removed 0 bases at V and 4 bases at J, leaving 3 bases unmatched. In germline, CDR1 is SGHRS, CDR2 YFSETQ. This CDR3 is built from 14 residues.

This clonotype was seen many times. The chain couples TRBV5-1 to TRBJ2-3; 8 positions agree with TRBD2. V lost 1 base to trimming and J lost 2 bases; unmatched junction nucleotides: 3. The CDR3 runs to 15 residues. From germline, CDR1 is SGHRS and CDR2 YFSETQ. The CDR3 nucleotides read TGCGCCAGCAGCTTGCAAGCGGGAGACACAGATACGCAGTATTTT. Its protein is CASSLQAGDTDTQYF.

At least ten counts were recorded for this clonotype. This chain links TRBV5-1 with TRBJ2-7, with D perhaps TRBD1 (5 bases). V was pared by 3 bases and J by 2 bases, with 9 bases between. Germline loops: CDR1 SGHRS, CDR2 YFSETQ. CDR3 length equals 13 residues. Written as DNA, the CDR3 is TGCGCCAGCAGCTCCGCAGGGACCTACGAGCAGTACTTC. It specifies CASSSAGTYEQYF.

Many counts were recorded for this clonotype. The chain links TRBV29-1 to TRBJ2-1; 9 bases are a match to TRBD2. The CDR3 sequence is 16 residues long. Germline CDR1 SQVTM, CDR2 ANQGSEA. V gave up 7 bases and J gave up 7 bases; unmatched junction bases: 17. CDR3 coding DNA: TGCAGCGCAACTACGGGGCTAGCGGGAATCGGGAATGAGCAGTTCTTC. Translated, it gives CSATTGLAGIGNEQFF.

This clonotype was seen many times. J is TRBJ2-7 and V is TRBV12-3 or TRBV12-4; TRBD1 matches at 7 bases. The CDR3 covers 14 residues. The junction had 6 bases not matched to a gene; V was cut back by 5 bases and J by 2 bases. The CDR3 coding sequence is TGTGCCAGCAGTACCGGGACAGCAGCCTACGAGCAGTACTTC. Amino acids: CASSTGTAAYEQYF.

This clonotype was detected ten times or more. This sequence joins TRBV20-1 and TRBJ1-5; 8 positions match TRBD1. The CDR3 is 15 amino acids. CDR1 DFQATT and CDR2 SNEGSKA come from the germline V gene (reference sequence). V lost 0 bases, J lost 7 bases, and 8 bases stayed unmatched. CDR3 sequence: CSARDTTGVGQPQHF. The CDR3 DNA reads as TGCAGTGCTAGAGATACGACAGGGGTGGGCCAGCCCCAGCATTTT.

This clonotype was observed a few times. V is TRBV19 and J is TRBJ2-1; D not certain. The V and J ends lost 4 bases and 3 bases respectively, with 13 bases between them. CDR3 size: 15 residues. Germline lookup yields CDR1 LNHDA and CDR2 SQIVND (reference sequence). The chain's CDR3 is CASSKKIDGYNEQFF. CDR3 in DNA: TGTGCCAGTAGTAAAAAAATTGACGGCTACAATGAGCAGTTCTTC.

In this sample, this clonotype turned up many times. The rearrangement links TRBV29-1 to TRBJ1-2; tentative D call: TRBD1 (5 bases). With 3 bases removed from V and 4 bases from J, the gap between germline ends came to 9 bases. The CDR3 runs 12 residues. Germline assignment: CDR1 SQVTM and CDR2 ANQGSEA. The CDR3 DNA sequence: TGCAGCGTTGATCTGGGACTCTATGGCTACACCTTC. Translation: CSVDLGLYGYTF.

The chain employs TRBV7-3 and TRBJ1-2; D is possibly TRBD1 (5 bases). V lost 5 bases and J 5 bases, leaving 18 bases between the germline ends. The CDR3 consists of 15 residues. Germline lookup yields CDR1 SGHTA and CDR2 FQGTGA. This CDR3 is CASSPLGGTKYGYTF. CDR3 nucleotide sequence: TGTGCCAGCAGCCCCCTTGGGGGGACCAAGTATGGCTACACCTTC. The full variable domain, completed using reference TRBV7-3 and TRBJ1-2, is GAGVSQTPSNKVTEKGKYVELRCDPISGHTALYWYRQSLGQGPEFLIYFQGTGAADDSGLPNDRFFAVRPEGSVSTLKIQRTERGDSAVYLCASSPLGGTKYGYTFGSGTRLTVV.

This clonotype was recorded at least ten times. The chain has TRBV28 and TRBJ2-7, with TRBD2 matching 10 bases. The CDR3 sequence is 15 residues long. Germline-derived CDR1 and CDR2 are MDHEN and SYDVKM. Unmatched junction bases numbered 8, after V lost 4 bases and J lost 5 bases. The CDR3 sequence is CASSYSSGSNHEQYF. In nucleotides, the CDR3 is TGTGCCAGCAGTTATTCTAGCGGGAGTAACCACGAGCAGTACTTC.

This clonotype was detected many times. The J gene is TRBJ2-5, the V gene TRBV5-1; the match to TRBD2 covers 10 bases. V trimming: 2 bases; J trimming: 1 base; junction bases outside the gene matches: 2. This CDR3 is 15 amino acids long. In germline, CDR1 is SGHRS, CDR2 YFSETQ. The CDR3 nucleotides read TGCGCCAGCAGCTTTTCTAGCGGGGGCCAAGAGACCCAGTACTTC. Protein product: CASSFSSGGQETQYF. Looking up the rest from reference TRBV5-1 and TRBJ2-5 gives the full variable domain: KAGVTQTPRYLIKTRGQQVTLSCSPISGHRSVSWYQQTPGQGLQFLFEYFSETQRNKGNFPGRFSGRQFSNSRSEMNVSTLELGDSALYLCASSFSSGGQETQYFGPGTRLLVL.

The sample holds many counts of this clonotype. The gene calls are TRBV4-1 and TRBJ2-3; 11 bases align to TRBD2. V shed 6 bases and J 2 bases; nucleotides not matched to a gene: 13. From germline, CDR1 is MGHRA and CDR2 YSYEKL. The CDR3 covers 18 residues. This chain's CDR3 is CASRLLGLAGGLTDTQYF. In nucleotides, the CDR3 is TGCGCCAGCAGGCTGCTCGGGCTAGCGGGAGGCCTCACAGATACGCAGTATTTT.

In this sample, this clonotype turned up many times. The V call is TRBV7-3, the J call TRBJ1-2, with a weak D call TRBD1 (5 bases). CDR1 is SGHTA, CDR2 FQGTGA, per germline. V shed 3 bases and J shed 6 bases, with 11 bases lying between them. The CDR3 contains 13 residues. The CDR3 coding sequence is TGTGCCAGCAGCTTTCCGGAGGGGAATGGCTACACCTTC. Protein sequence: CASSFPEGNGYTF. The whole variable domain, filled in from reference TRBV7-3 and TRBJ1-2, reads GAGVSQTPSNKVTEKGKYVELRCDPISGHTALYWYRQSLGQGPEFLIYFQGTGAADDSGLPNDRFFAVRPEGSVSTLKIQRTERGDSAVYLCASSFPEGNGYTFGSGTRLTVV.

This clonotype was recorded at least ten times. This rearrangement joins TRBV9 to TRBJ2-4, with no clear D. This CDR3 comprises 15 residues. Germline-derived CDR1 and CDR2 are SGDLS and YYNGEE. V was cut by 0 bases and J by 2 bases, with 9 bases left in between. DNA of the CDR3: TGTGCCAGCAGCGTAGCCGGTGGAACCAAAAACATTCAGTACTTC. Translation gives CASSVAGGTKNIQYF.

This clonotype has a count of ten or more. The chain employs TRBV6-2 or TRBV6-3 and TRBJ2-7, with TRBD1 identical over 10 bases. Germline V gene sequence: CDR1 MNHEY, CDR2 SVGEGT. V lost 6 bases and J lost 0; bases outside the gene matches: 8. This CDR3 contains 16 residues. CDR3 DNA sequence: TGTGCCAGCAGAGAGACAGGGGGCCGAAGCTCCTACGAGCAGTACTTC. Protein product: CASRETGGRSSYEQYF.

This clonotype has a count of ten or more. This rearrangement joins TRBV6-1 to TRBJ1-2, with 7 bases lining up with TRBD1. CDR3 size: 14 residues. The junction had 11 bases not matched to a gene; V was cut back by 6 bases and J by 7 bases. Germline CDR1 and CDR2: MNHNS and SASEGT. The CDR3 DNA reads TGTGCCAGCAGCCTCGAGGGGGCGGTTGGTGGCTACACCTTC. Its protein product is CASSLEGAVGGYTF.

This clonotype was picked up many times. The chain uses TRBV6-1 and TRBJ1-2, with D possibly matching TRBD1 (6 bases). The CDR3 sequence is 14 residues long. V lost 7 bases and J lost 2, with 14 bases in between. Germline values: CDR1 MNHNS, CDR2 SASEGT. The CDR3 DNA sequence: TGTGCCAGCACTACCAGGGGTCCAAACTATGGCTACACCTTC. This encodes CASTTRGPNYGYTF.

This clonotype was observed at least ten times. The chain is built from TRBV7-9 and TRBJ1-4; 8 positions agree with TRBD1. J lost 4 bases, V lost 5 bases, and 6 bases had no gene match. This CDR3 comprises 15 residues. The germline V gene has CDR1 SEHNR and CDR2 FQNEAQ (reference sequence). DNA for the CDR3: TGTGCCAGCAGCAAGGACAGGGCGGGTAATGAAAAACTGTTTTTT. Translated: CASSKDRAGNEKLFF. Full variable domain (remainder filled in from reference TRBV7-9 and TRBJ1-4): DTGVSQNPRHKITKRGQNVTFRCDPISEHNRLYWYRQTLGQGPEFLTYFQNEAQLEKSRLLSDRFSAERPKGSFSTLEIQRTEQGDSAMYLCASSKDRAGNEKLFFGSGTQLSVL.

In its sample, this clonotype was seen many times. V usage is TRBV20-1 and J usage is TRBJ1-4, with a possible D match to TRBD1 (6 bases). V was cut by 2 bases and J by 7 bases, with 17 bases left in between. The CDR3 is 15 residues long. Germline V gives CDR1 DFQATT, CDR2 SNEGSKA (reference sequence). CDR3 in amino acids: CSARNNREGSEKLFF. The CDR3 bases are TGCAGTGCTAGAAACAACAGGGAGGGGAGTGAAAAACTGTTTTTT.

In this sample, this clonotype turned up many times. V is TRBV11-2 and J is TRBJ2-3, with D possibly TRBD1 on 6 matching bases. This CDR3 has 15 residues. Germline V gives CDR1 SGHAT, CDR2 FQNNGV. V gave up 1 base and J gave up 6 bases, with 14 bases separating them. CDR3 coding DNA: TGTGCCAGCAGCTTAGTGTACAGGGTTACCGATACGCAGTATTTT. This codes for CASSLVYRVTDTQYF.

This clonotype was observed many times. DNA of the CDR3: TGCAGTGCTCGCGAATACTACGAGCAGTACTTC. Translated: CSAREYYEQYF. The chain uses TRBV20-1 and TRBJ2-7; D not resolved. The CDR3 sequence is 11 residues long. V lost 5 bases to trimming and J lost 3 bases, with 8 bases between them. Germline lookup yields CDR1 DFQATT and CDR2 SNEGSKA (reference sequence).

Worth noting for this clonotype: Possible read error: a much larger clone is one base away. This chain joins TRBV6-1 and TRBJ1-6; 7 positions match TRBD1. Germline V CDR1 and CDR2: MNHNS, SASEGT. V lost 7 bases and J lost 6; bases outside the gene matches: 6. CDR3 length: 14 residues. The DNA for the CDR3 is TGTGCCAGCAACAGGCACAGGGGTAATTCACCCCTCCACTTT. Translation gives CASNRHRGNSPLHF.

This clonotype was observed many times. The rearrangement joins TRBV28 to TRBJ1-3; D is unresolved. The CDR3 loop spans 12 amino acids. V was shortened by 2 bases and J by 4 bases, with 3 bases between the two germline ends. Germline CDR1 reads MDHEN; CDR2 reads SYDVKM. CDR3 residues: CASSLKGNTIYF. In DNA form, the CDR3 reads TGTGCCAGCAGTTTAAAAGGAAACACCATATATTTT.

This clonotype appeared many times. The chain links TRBV5-1 to TRBJ1-2, with a tentative D call TRBD1 (5 bases). The CDR3 runs 15 residues. Germline lookup yields CDR1 SGHRS and CDR2 YFSETQ. V was cut by 4 bases and J by 4 bases, with 17 bases left in between. The CDR3 nucleotides are TGCGCCAGCAGCCTGTTGGGGGGAAAGGGCTATGGCTACACCTTC. Translated: CASSLLGGKGYGYTF. Drawing the rest from reference TRBV5-1 and TRBJ1-2, the complete variable domain is KAGVTQTPRYLIKTRGQQVTLSCSPISGHRSVSWYQQTPGQGLQFLFEYFSETQRNKGNFPGRFSGRQFSNSRSEMNVSTLELGDSALYLCASSLLGGKGYGYTFGSGTRLTVV.

This clonotype was seen repeatedly, ten times or more. The V call is TRBV3-1, the J call TRBJ2-1; 8 nucleotides line up with TRBD2. The CDR3 spans 19 residues. Trimming took 0 bases from V and 1 from J; bases not matched to a gene: 11. Per the germline V gene, CDR1 is LGHDT and CDR2 is YNNKEL (reference sequence). DNA for the CDR3: TGTGCCAGCAGCCAAGAATTGGGCAGCGGGAGTGGATCCTACAATGAGCAGTTCTTC. Translation gives CASSQELGSGSGSYNEQFF.

This clonotype has more than one count but fewer than ten. The V call is TRBV20-1, the J call TRBJ2-3, with TRBD1 identical over 9 bases. Germline V gene sequence: CDR1 DFQATT, CDR2 SNEGSKA (reference sequence). Trimming cost V 6 bases and J 3 bases; bases outside gene matches: 7. The CDR3 runs to 14 residues. Here the CDR3 DNA reads TGCAGTGCCACGGACAGGGGTACGACAGATACGCAGTATTTT. Protein product: CSATDRGTTDTQYF.

This clonotype has ten or more counts. The chain has TRBV20-1 and TRBJ2-1; D is ambiguous. CDR1 DFQATT and CDR2 SNEGSKA come from the germline V gene (reference sequence). CDR3 length: 14 amino acids. Trimming took 5 bases from V and 0 from J, leaving 11 bases between them. The CDR3 DNA reads TGCAGTGCTCCCCCTCGGTTCTCCTACAATGAGCAGTTCTTC. Translated, it gives CSAPPRFSYNEQFF.